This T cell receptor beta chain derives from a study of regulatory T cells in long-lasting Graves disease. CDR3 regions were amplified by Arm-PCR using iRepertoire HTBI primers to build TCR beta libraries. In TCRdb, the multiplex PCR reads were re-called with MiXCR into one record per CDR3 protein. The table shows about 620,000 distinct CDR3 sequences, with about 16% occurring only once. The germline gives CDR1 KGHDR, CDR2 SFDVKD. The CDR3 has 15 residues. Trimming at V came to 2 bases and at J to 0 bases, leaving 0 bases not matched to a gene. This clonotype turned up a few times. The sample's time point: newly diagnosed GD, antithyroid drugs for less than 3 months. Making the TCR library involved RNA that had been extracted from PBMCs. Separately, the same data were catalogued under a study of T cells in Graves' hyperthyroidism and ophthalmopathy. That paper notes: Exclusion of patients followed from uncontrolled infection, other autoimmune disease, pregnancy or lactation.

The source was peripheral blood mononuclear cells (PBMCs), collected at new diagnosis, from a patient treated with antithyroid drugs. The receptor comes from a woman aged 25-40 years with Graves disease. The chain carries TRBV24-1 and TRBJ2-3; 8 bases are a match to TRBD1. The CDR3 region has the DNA TGTGCCACCAGTGATTGGACAGGGAGCACAGATACGCAGTATTTT. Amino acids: CATSDWTGSTDTQYF.